The T cell receptor beta chain under discussion was sequenced for a study of Tregs in tolerant kidney transplant recipients. Notes on this clone: Antigen specificity is unknown.

Study findings and constraints: For some patients, primers changed over time, blocking nucleotide-level comparison. Tregs expanded with activated donor B cells seemed most donor-specific. Tolerant patients' donor-specific Tregs expanded beyond overall Tregs, suggesting antigen-driven growth.

Clones were read by immunoSEQ multiplex PCR, and TCRdb kept only the in-frame ones, dropping some. This sample has nearly 50,000 clones, with around 90% found just once. The nonmyeloablative bone marrow transplants came from related graft donors, with transient mixed chimerism. The material sequenced was CD8+ T cells from blood (PBMCs), taken 12 months after the transplant. The TCR originated in a human patient who received a combined kidney and bone marrow transplant. Some T cells may be graft donor cells.

CDR3 in DNA: TGCAGCGTTCCAGGGAATATCAACGAGCAGTACTTC. It is translated as CSVPGNINEQYF. V gene TRBV29-1 combines with J gene TRBJ2-7; possible D gene TRBD1, 5 bases. V was cut by 5 bases and J by 5 bases, with 13 bases left in between. The germline CDR1 and CDR2 sequences are SQVTM and ANQGSEA. The CDR3 consists of 12 residues.